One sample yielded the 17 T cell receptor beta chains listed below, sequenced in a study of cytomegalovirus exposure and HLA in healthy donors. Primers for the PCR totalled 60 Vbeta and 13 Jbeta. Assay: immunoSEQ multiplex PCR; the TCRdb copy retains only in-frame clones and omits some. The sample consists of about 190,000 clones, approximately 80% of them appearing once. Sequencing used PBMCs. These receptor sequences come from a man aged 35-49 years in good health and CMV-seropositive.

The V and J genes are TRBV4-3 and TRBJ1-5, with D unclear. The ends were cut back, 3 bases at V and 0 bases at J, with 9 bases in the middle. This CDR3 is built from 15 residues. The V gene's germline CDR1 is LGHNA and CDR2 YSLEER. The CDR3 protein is CASSQGTHSNQPQHF. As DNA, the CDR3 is TGCGCCAGCAGCCAGGGCACACATAGCAATCAGCCCCAGCATTTT.

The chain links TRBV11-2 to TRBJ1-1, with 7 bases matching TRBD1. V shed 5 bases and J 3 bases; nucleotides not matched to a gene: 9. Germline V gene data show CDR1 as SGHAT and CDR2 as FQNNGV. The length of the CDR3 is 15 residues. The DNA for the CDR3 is TGTGCCAGCAGCCTACGGATAACAGGGGACACTGAAGCTTTCTTT. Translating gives CASSLRITGDTEAFF.

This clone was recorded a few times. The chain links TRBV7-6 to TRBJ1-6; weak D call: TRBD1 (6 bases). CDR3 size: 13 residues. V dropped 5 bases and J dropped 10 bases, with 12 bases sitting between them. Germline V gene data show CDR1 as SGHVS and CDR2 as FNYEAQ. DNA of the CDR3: TGTGCCAGCAGCCCGAACAGGGAATCACCCCTCCACTTT. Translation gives CASSPNRESPLHF.

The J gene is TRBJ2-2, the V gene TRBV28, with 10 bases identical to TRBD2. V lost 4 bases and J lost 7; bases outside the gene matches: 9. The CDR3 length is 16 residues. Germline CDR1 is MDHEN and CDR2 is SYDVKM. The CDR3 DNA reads TGTGCCAGCAGTTCCCCAGCGGGAGGGCATGGCGGGGAGCTGTTTTTT. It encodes CASSSPAGGHGGELFF. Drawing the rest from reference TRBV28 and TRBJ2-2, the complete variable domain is DVKVTQSSRYLVKRTGEKVFLECVQDMDHENMFWYRQDPGLGLRLIYFSYDVKMKEKGDIPEGYSVSREKKERFSLILESASTNQTSMYLCASSSPAGGHGGELFFGEGSRLTVL.

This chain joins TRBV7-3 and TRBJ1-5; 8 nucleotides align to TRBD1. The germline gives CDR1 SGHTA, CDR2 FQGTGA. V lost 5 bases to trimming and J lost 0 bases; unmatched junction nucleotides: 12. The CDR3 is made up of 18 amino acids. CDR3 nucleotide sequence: TGTGCCAGCAGCCCTCGACCCTGGACAGGGTATAGCAATCAGCCCCAGCATTTT. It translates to CASSPRPWTGYSNQPQHF. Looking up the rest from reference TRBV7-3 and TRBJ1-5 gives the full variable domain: GAGVSQTPSNKVTEKGKYVELRCDPISGHTALYWYRQSLGQGPEFLIYFQGTGAADDSGLPNDRFFAVRPEGSVSTLKIQRTERGDSAVYLCASSPRPWTGYSNQPQHFGDGTRLSIL.

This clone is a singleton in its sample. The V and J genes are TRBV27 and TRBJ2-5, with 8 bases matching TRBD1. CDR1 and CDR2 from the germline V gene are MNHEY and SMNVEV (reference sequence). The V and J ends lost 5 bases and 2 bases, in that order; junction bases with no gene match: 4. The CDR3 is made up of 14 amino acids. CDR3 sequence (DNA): TGTGCCAGCAGTCCCCGGGACAGGCAAGAGACCCAGTACTTC. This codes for CASSPRDRQETQYF.

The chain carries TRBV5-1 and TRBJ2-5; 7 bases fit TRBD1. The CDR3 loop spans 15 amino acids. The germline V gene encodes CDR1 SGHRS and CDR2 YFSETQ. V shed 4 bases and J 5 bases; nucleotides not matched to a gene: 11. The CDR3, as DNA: TGCGCCAGCAGCCCGAGGACAGGAGGTGGCGAGACCCAGTACTTC. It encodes CASSPRTGGGETQYF.

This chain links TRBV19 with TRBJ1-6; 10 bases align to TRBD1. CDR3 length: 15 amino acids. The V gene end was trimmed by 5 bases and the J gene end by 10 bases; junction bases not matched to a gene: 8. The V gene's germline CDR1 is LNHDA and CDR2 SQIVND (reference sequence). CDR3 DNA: TGTGCCAGTAGTTCCCAGGGACAGGGGCAGTCACCCCTCCACTTT. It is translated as CASSSQGQGQSPLHF.

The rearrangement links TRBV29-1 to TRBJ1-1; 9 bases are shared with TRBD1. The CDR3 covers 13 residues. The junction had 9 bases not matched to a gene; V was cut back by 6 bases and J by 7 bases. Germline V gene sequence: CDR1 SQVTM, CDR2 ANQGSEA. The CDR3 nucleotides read TGCAGCGTCCAGGACAGGGGCGTTGGTGAAGCTTTCTTT. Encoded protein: CSVQDRGVGEAFF.

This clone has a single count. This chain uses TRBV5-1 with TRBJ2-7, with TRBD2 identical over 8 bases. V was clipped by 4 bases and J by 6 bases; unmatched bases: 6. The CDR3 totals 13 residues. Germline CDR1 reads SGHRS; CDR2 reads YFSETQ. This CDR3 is CASSREAGGEQYF. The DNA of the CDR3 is TGCGCCAGCAGCCGAGAGGCGGGGGGCGAGCAGTACTTC.

In nucleotides, the CDR3 is TGTGCCAGCAGCCCGACTAGTAGCACAGATACGCAGTATTTT. Protein sequence: CASSPTSSTDTQYF. This chain links TRBV28 with TRBJ2-3; weak D call: TRBD2 (6 bases). The V gene lost 6 bases and the J gene lost 0 bases, with 10 bases spanning the gap. The CDR3 covers 14 residues. CDR1 is MDHEN, CDR2 SYDVKM, per germline.

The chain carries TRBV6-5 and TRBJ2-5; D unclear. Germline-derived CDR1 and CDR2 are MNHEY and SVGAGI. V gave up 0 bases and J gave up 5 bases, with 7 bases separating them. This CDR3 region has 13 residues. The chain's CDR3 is CASSYSHWETQYF. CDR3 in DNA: TGTGCCAGCAGTTACTCACATTGGGAGACCCAGTACTTC.

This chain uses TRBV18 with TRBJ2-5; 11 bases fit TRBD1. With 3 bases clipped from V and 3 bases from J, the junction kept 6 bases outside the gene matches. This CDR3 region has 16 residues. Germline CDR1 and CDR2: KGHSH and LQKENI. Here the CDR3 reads CASSPQDRGREETQYF. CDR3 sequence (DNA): TGTGCCAGCTCACCCCAGGACAGGGGGCGGGAAGAGACCCAGTACTTC. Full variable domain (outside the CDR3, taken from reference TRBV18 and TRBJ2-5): NAGVMQNPRHLVRRRGQEARLRCSPMKGHSHVYWYRQLPEEGLKFMVYLQKENIIDESGMPKERFSAEFPKEGPSILRIQQVVRGDSAAYFCASSPQDRGREETQYFGPGTRLLVL.

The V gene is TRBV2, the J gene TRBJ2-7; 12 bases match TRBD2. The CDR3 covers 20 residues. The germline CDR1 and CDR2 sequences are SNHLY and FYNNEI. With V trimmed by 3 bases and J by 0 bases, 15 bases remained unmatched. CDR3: CASSDVPRTSGTTISYEQYF. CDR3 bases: TGTGCCAGCAGTGACGTCCCGCGGACTAGCGGGACTACGATCTCCTACGAGCAGTACTTC.

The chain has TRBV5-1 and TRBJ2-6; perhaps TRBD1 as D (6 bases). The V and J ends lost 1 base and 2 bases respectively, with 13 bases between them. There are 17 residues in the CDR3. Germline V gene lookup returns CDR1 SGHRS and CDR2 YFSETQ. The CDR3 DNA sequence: TGCGCCAGCAGCTTGCAGGGGAACCCCCCTGGGGCCAACGTCCTGACTTTC. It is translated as CASSLQGNPPGANVLTF.

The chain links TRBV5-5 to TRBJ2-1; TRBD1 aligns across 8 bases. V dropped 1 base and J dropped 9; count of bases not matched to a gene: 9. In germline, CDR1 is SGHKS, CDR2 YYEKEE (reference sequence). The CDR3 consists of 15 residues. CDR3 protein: CASSLISRGHGEQFF. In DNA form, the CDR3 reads TGTGCCAGCAGCTTGATCTCCAGGGGGCACGGTGAGCAGTTCTTC.

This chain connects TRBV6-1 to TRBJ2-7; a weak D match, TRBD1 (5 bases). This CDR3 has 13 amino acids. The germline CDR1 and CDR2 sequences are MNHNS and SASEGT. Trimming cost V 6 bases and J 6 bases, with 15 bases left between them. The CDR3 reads CASRDTAPAEQYF. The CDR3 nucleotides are TGTGCCAGCAGGGACACGGCCCCCGCCGAGCAGTACTTC.